This paragraph reports one TCR beta chain. There are a few counts of this clone. Its antigen is unknown. No much larger clone is present one base from it, and per-base qualities are unavailable. Looking up the germline V gene yields CDR1 SGHRS and CDR2 YFSETQ. The CDR3 holds 15 amino acids from the cysteine to the phenylalanine. The DNA shown is the 45-base CDR3, in frame from base 1. V drops 4 bases and J drops 1 base, leaving 15 bases in between. The receptor library was made with the immunoSEQ multiplex PCR assay. TCRdb limited this immuneACCESS table to in-frame rearrangements with V and J called. A share of clones is missing; checked studies link under half to unresolved V genes, and the rest is unexplained. The table for this sample lists about 81,000 clones; over 75% of them were counted only once. The ten biggest clones cover roughly 3.9% of the sample. The sample comes from a study of technical replicates of blood from a few donors (dated by TCRdb to the late 2010s).

The origin of this receptor is a human donor in good health. Some clones in this sample may be carry-over from other donors' samples. The V and J segments used are TRBV5-1 and TRBJ2-7, with TRBD1 perhaps the D gene, on 6 matching bases. Sequenced material: PBMCs. The sequenced DNA: TGCGCCAGCAGCCTCCCCACCGGACAGTCCTACGAGCAGTACTTC. Translated, this is CASSLPTGQSYEQYF.